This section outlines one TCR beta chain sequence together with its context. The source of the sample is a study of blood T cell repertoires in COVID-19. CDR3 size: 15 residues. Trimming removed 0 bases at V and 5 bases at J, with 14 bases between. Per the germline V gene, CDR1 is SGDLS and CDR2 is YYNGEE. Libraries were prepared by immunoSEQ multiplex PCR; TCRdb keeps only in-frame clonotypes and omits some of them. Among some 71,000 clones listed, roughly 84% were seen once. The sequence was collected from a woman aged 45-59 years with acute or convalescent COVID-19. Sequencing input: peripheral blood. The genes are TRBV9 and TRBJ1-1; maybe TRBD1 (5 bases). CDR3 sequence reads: CASSVGRGWETEAFF. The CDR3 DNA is TGTGCCAGCAGCGTAGGGAGGGGATGGGAAACTGAAGCTTTCTTT.